In this sample, the clone carrying this T cell receptor (beta chain) turned up a few times. The antigen remains unidentified. This specimen belongs to a study of regulatory T cells in long-lasting Graves disease. CDR3-region Arm-PCR and iRepertoire HTBI primers produced the TCR beta libraries. TCRdb used MiXCR to reprocess the multiplex PCR reads, holding one entry per CDR3 protein. The sample includes about 340,000 distinct CDR3 sequences, around a fifth of them seen just once. Trimming shortened V by 7 bases and J by 3 bases, and 12 bases separated the two germline ends. Germline CDR1 SQVTM, CDR2 ANQGSEA. The CDR3 spans 12 residues. General study findings and limits: Among persistent patients, a larger number of public clonotypes were shared (about 3,000) than among newly diagnosed patients (about 950). Examination was confined to peripheral blood, excluding thyroid tissue. There was favoring of TRBV28, TRBJ1-2 and TRBJ2-5 in persistent disease.

As to time point: persistent/refractory GD, antithyroid drugs over 5 years with positive TRAb. PBMC RNA was the source of the TCR library. Patients hailed from an endocrinology department in Xi'an, China. The sequenced sample was peripheral blood mononuclear cells (PBMCs), obtained when the disease was refractory, from a patient treated with antithyroid drugs. The chain links TRBV29-1 to TRBJ1-1, with D tentatively TRBD1 (6 bases). The receptor comes from a female donor with Graves disease. Here the CDR3 DNA reads TGCAGCGCCGTTGGGGGCTACACTGAAGCTTTCTTT. The encoded protein is CSAVGGYTEAFF.